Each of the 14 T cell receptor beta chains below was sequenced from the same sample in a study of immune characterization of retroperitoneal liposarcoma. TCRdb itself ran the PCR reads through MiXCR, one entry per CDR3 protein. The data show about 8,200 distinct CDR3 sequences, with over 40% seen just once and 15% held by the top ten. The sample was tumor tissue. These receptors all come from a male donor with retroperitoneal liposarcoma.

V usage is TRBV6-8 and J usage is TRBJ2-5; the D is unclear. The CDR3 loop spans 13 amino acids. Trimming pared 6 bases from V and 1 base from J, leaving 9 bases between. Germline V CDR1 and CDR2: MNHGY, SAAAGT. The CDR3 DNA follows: TGTGCCAGCAGCCAATCTAGCCAAGAGACCCAGTACTTC. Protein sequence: CASSQSSQETQYF.

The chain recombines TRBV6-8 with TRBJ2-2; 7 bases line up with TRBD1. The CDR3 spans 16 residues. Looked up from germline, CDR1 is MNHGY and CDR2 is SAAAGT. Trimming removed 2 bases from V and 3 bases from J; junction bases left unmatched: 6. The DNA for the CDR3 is TGTGCCAGCAGTTACCATCGAGACAGGGACACCGGGGAGCTGTTTTTT. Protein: CASSYHRDRDTGELFF.

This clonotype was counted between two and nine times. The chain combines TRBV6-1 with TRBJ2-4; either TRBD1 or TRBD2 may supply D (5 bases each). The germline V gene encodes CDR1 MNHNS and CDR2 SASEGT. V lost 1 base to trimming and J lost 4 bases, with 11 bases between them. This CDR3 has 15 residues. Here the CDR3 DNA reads TGTGCCAGCAGTGAAGGGGGACCGTTGAAAAACATTCAGTACTTC. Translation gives CASSEGGPLKNIQYF.

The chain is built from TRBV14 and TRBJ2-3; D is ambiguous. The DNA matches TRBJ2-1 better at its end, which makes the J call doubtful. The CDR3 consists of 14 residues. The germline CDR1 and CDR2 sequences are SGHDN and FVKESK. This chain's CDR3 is CASSLLDGQETQFF. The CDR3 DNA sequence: TGTGCCAGCAGCCTCCTGGACGGCCAAGAGACCCAGTTCTTC.

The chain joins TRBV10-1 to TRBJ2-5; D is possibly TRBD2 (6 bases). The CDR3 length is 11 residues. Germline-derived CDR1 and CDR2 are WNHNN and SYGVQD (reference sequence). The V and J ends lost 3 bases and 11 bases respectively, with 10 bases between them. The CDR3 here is CASSDGREQYF. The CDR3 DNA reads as TGCGCCAGCAGTGACGGCCGGGAGCAGTACTTC.

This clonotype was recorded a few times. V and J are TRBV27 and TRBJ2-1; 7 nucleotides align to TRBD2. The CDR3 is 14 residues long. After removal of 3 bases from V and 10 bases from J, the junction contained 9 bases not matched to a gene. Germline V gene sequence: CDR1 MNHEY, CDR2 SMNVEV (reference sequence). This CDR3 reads CASSFTSASYEQFF. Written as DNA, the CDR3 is TGTGCCAGCAGTTTCACTAGCGCGTCCTACGAGCAGTTCTTC.

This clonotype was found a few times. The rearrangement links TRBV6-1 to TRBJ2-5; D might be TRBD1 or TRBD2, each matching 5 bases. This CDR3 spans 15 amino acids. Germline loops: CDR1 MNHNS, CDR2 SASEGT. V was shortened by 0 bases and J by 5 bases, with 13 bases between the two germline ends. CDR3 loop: CASSEANPGPETQYF. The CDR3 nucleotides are TGTGCCAGCAGTGAAGCGAACCCGGGGCCTGAGACCCAGTACTTC.

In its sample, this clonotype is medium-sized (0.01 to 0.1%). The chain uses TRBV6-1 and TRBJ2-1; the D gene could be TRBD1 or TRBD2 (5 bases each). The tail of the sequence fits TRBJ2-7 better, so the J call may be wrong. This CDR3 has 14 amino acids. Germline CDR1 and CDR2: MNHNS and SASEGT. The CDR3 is CASSHRDGDYEQYF. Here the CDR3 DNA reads TGTGCCAGCAGTCACCGGGACGGGGACTACGAGCAGTACTTC.

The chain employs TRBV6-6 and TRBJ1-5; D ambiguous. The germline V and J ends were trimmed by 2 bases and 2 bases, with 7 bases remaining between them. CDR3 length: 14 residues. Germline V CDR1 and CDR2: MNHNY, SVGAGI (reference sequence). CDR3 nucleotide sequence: TGTGCCAGCAGTTACGATAAGGGCAATCAGCCCCAGCATTTT. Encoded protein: CASSYDKGNQPQHF.

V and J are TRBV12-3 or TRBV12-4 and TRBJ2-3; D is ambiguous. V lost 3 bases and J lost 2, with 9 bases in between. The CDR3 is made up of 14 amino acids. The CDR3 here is CASSLSKDTDTQYF. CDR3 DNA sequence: TGTGCCAGCAGTTTGTCAAAGGACACAGATACGCAGTATTTT.

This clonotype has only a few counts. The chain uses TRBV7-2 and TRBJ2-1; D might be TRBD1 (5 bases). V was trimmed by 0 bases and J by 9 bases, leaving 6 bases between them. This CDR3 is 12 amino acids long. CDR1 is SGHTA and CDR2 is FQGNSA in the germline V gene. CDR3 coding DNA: TGTGCCAGCAGCTTAGCGCAGGGTGAGCAGTTCTTC. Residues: CASSLAQGEQFF.

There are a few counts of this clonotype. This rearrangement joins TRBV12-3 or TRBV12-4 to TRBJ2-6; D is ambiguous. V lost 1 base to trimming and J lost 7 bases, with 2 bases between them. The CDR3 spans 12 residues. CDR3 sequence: CASSLGANVLTF. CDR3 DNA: TGTGCCAGCAGTTTAGGAGCCAACGTCCTGACTTTC.

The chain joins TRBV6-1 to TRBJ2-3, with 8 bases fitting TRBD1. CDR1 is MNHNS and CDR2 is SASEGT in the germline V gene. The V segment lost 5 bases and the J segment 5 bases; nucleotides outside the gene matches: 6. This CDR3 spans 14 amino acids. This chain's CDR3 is CASSPDRGGDTQYF. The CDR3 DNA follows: TGTGCCAGCAGTCCCGACAGGGGAGGAGATACGCAGTATTTT.

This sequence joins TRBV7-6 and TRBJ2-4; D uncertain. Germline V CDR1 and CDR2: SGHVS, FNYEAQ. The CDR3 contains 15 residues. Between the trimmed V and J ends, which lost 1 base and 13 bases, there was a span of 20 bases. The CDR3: CASSLEAVGYNEQYF. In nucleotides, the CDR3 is TGTGCCAGCAGCTTAGAGGCCGTCGGATACAATGAGCAGTACTTC.